The rows below give T cell receptor beta chains drawn from one sample of a study of cytomegalovirus exposure and HLA in healthy donors. Method: immunoSEQ multiplex PCR; TCRdb's copy keeps in-frame clones and lacks some. The table shows about 110,000 clones, with roughly 90% occurring only once. Input material: PBMCs. These receptors originate from a woman younger than 30 in good health and CMV-seronegative. Each CDR3 is given with its conserved first and last residue. D genes are given only for firm matches. Clone size appears in some rows only: once, few, many, or a class for an expanded clone.

>TRBJ2-1|-|TRBV7-2|-
CASSLRLIHEQFF
TGTGCCAGCAGCTTAAGACTGATTCATGAGCAGTTCTTC
>TRBJ1-2|-|TRBV18|-
CASSPPSRVSYGYTF
TGTGCCAGCTCACCACCGTCGAGGGTTTCCTATGGCTACACCTTC
>TRBJ1-5|TRBD1|TRBV19|-
CASSIIGQGNQPQHF
TGTGCCAGTAGTATAATTGGACAGGGGAATCAGCCCCAGCATTTT
>TRBJ2-1|TRBD2|TRBV10-3|-
CAIRPSGSYNEQFF
TGTGCCATCAGACCTAGCGGCTCCTACAATGAGCAGTTCTTC
>TRBJ2-1|TRBD2|TRBV5-1|-
CATTLAGGFGNEQFF
TGCGCCACTACACTAGCGGGAGGGTTTGGGAATGAGCAGTTCTTC
>TRBJ2-2|-|TRBV4-3|-
CASSHLEGAYTGELFF
TGCGCCAGCAGCCACCTGGAGGGGGCTTACACCGGGGAGCTGTTTTTT
>TRBJ1-2|TRBD1|TRBV7-2|-
CASSLDRQGDYGYTF
TGTGCCAGCAGCTTAGACAGACAGGGGGACTATGGCTACACCTTC
>TRBJ1-4|-|TRBV28|-
CASTLSLTNEKLFF
TGTGCCAGCACCCTAAGTCTGACTAATGAAAAACTGTTTTTT
>TRBJ1-1|-|TRBV11-2|-
CASSLGGGLGTEAFF
TGTGCCAGCAGCTTAGGGGGGGGATTGGGCACTGAAGCTTTCTTT
>TRBJ1-1|TRBD1|TRBV10-3|once
CAIREIGQGFTEAFF
TGTGCCATCAGAGAAATTGGACAGGGGTTCACTGAAGCTTTCTTT
>TRBJ2-1|TRBD1|TRBV6-5|-
CASSYSPGQVYNEQFF
TGTGCCAGCAGTTACTCTCCGGGACAGGTTTACAATGAGCAGTTCTTC
>TRBJ1-2|-|TRBV19|-
CASSPGGFYTF
TGTGCCAGTAGTCCGGGAGGCTTCTACACCTTC
>TRBJ2-5|TRBD1|TRBV5-6|-
CASSSNRGPGGETQYF
TGTGCCAGCAGCTCAAACAGGGGGCCAGGAGGGGAGACCCAGTACTTC
>TRBJ2-1|-|TRBV6-6|-
CASSPLHSYTYNEQFF
TGTGCCAGCAGTCCTCTCCACAGCTACACCTACAATGAGCAGTTCTTC
>TRBJ2-7|TRBD1|TRBV7-6|few
CASSKGQGSSEQYF
TGTGCCAGCTCGAAGGGACAGGGCTCATCCGAGCAGTACTTC
>TRBJ2-7|TRBD2|TRBV4-2|-
CATEGRGETYEQYF
TGTGCCACCGAAGGGCGGGGGGAAACCTACGAGCAGTACTTC
>TRBJ1-1|-|TRBV5-7|-
CASSLSGMNTEAFF
TGTGCCAGCAGCTTGTCCGGTATGAACACTGAAGCTTTCTTT
>TRBJ2-7|-|TRBV5-1|-
CASSLGGTRGEQYF
TGCGCCAGCAGCTTGGGGGGCACAAGGGGCGAGCAGTACTTC
>TRBJ2-2|-|TRBV9|once
CASSAANSLHTGELFF
TGTGCCAGCAGCGCCGCGAACAGCCTTCACACCGGGGAGCTGTTTTTT
>TRBJ1-5|-|TRBV28|-
CASSLGQLNNQPQHF
TGTGCCAGCAGTTTAGGACAGCTCAATAATCAGCCCCAGCATTTT
>TRBJ1-6|TRBD1|TRBV4-2|-
CASSGTGGNSPLHF
TGTGCCAGCAGCGGGACAGGGGGTAATTCACCCCTCCACTTT
>TRBJ2-1|-|TRBV19|-
CASTTSILMNEQFF
TGTGCCAGTACAACTAGCATTTTGATGAATGAGCAGTTCTTC
>TRBJ1-2|TRBD1|TRBV18|-
CASSPSTGYDGYTF
TGTGCCAGCTCACCTTCGACAGGGTATGATGGCTACACCTTC
>TRBJ1-2|-|TRBV6-5|-
CASSPADMPYGYTF
TGTGCCAGCAGCCCCGCAGACATGCCCTATGGCTACACCTTC
>TRBJ2-7|TRBD1|TRBV2|-
CASSRDSGGLEQYF
TGTGCCAGCAGCCGGGACAGTGGTGGTCTCGAGCAGTACTTC
>TRBJ2-5|TRBD2|TRBV5-6|-
CASSLGLAVSQETQYF
TGTGCCAGCAGCTTGGGACTAGCGGTGTCCCAAGAGACCCAGTACTTC
>TRBJ1-4|-|TRBV2|-
CASRRGPNEKLFF
TGTGCCAGTCGTCGAGGGCCTAATGAAAAACTGTTTTTT
>TRBJ2-2|TRBD1|TRBV7-2|-
CASSLAGTGVPGELFF
TGTGCCAGCAGCTTAGCCGGGACAGGGGTTCCCGGGGAGCTGTTTTTT
>TRBJ2-5|TRBD1|TRBV6-5|-
CASTETGARETQYF
TGTGCCAGCACCGAGACAGGGGCGAGGGAGACCCAGTACTTC
>TRBJ2-3|TRBD1|TRBV5-1|-
CASSGQGTSDTQYF
TGCGCCAGCAGTGGACAGGGTACATCAGATACGCAGTATTTT
>TRBJ2-7|-|TRBV2|-
CASRRDSPYEQYF
TGTGCCAGCAGGCGGGACTCCCCCTACGAGCAGTACTTC
>TRBJ1-6|-|TRBV7-2|-
CASSSTRFNSPLHF
TGTGCCAGCAGCTCGACACGTTTTAATTCACCCCTCCACTTT
>TRBJ2-7|TRBD1|TRBV18|-
CASSQGQAPYEQYF
TGTGCCAGCTCCCAGGGACAGGCCCCCTACGAGCAGTACTTC
>TRBJ1-2|-|TRBV27|-
CASSYRTNYGYTF
TGTGCCAGCAGTTACAGAACTAACTATGGCTACACCTTC
>TRBJ2-1|TRBD2|TRBV27|-
CASTRGGRVNEQFF
TGTGCCAGCACCAGGGGCGGGAGGGTGAATGAGCAGTTCTTC
>TRBJ2-3|TRBD1|TRBV7-2|once
CASSPGQGTDTQYF
TGTGCCAGCAGCCCGGGACAGGGCACAGATACGCAGTATTTT
>TRBJ2-5|-|TRBV9|-
CASSVEGGTQETQYF
TGTGCCAGCAGCGTAGAGGGAGGAACGCAAGAGACCCAGTACTTC
>TRBJ1-1|-|TRBV28|-
CASSFQSEGWEMAEAFF
TGTGCCAGCAGTTTCCAGAGTGAAGGATGGGAGATGGCTGAAGCTTTCTTT
>TRBJ2-1|TRBD2|TRBV27|-
CASSDGGAPYNEQFF
TGTGCCAGCAGTGACGGGGGGGCGCCCTACAATGAGCAGTTCTTC
>TRBJ1-2|-|TRBV5-6|once
CASSPDTFYGYTF
TGTGCCAGCAGCCCAGACACGTTCTATGGCTACACCTTC
>TRBJ1-1|TRBD1|TRBV18|-
CASSPTGDRLSEAFF
TGTGCCAGCTCACCTACTGGGGACAGACTCTCTGAAGCTTTCTTT